This T cell receptor (beta chain) derives from a study of T cells in Graves' hyperthyroidism and ophthalmopathy. Overall study findings and caveats: Peripheral blood also featured most of the thyroid clonotypes expanded above 0.001.

This CDR3 contains 15 residues. V gave up 4 bases and J gave up 2 bases; unmatched junction bases: 3. The CDR3 regions of TCR beta were amplified from RNA transcripts. TCR CDR3 regions were first amplified by RT-PCR with HTBI primers. From the multiplex PCR reads, TCRdb called clonotypes with MiXCR, one entry per CDR3 protein. The sample records a few hundred thousand distinct CDR3 sequences, around 16% being singletons. The table lists this clonotype with many counts. Its antigen is unknown. Lactation, pregnancy, other autoimmune disease or uncontrolled infection led to exclusion of patients. PBMCs came from 10 ml fresh peripheral blood.

The sequenced sample consisted of blood. The receptor's source is a woman between 45 and 60 years old with Graves' hyperthyroidism. The chain links TRBV12-3 or TRBV12-4 to TRBJ1-4, with TRBD1 identical over 8 bases. CDR3 residues: CASSYRGMTNEKLFF. CDR3 nucleotides: TGTGCCAGCAGTTACAGGGGGATGACTAATGAAAAACTGTTTTTT.